A selection of T cell receptor beta chains follows, all from one sample in a study of blood T cell repertoires in COVID-19. Using immunoSEQ multiplex PCR, the repertoire was profiled, and TCRdb retains in-frame clones only, with some absent. The sample includes tens of thousands of clones, approximately 78% of them seen just once. The sequenced sample consisted of peripheral blood. The origin of the receptors is a human donor in a cohort sampled during active COVID-19. CDR3s include the opening cysteine and the closing phenylalanine or tryptophan.

TRBV3-1/TRBV3-2	TRBJ1-2	CASSQGGLMVYGYTF
TRBV7-9	TRBJ1-2	CASSVAAGSSYGYTF
TRBV18	TRBJ2-3	CASSPPSGSTDTQYF
TRBV11-3	TRBJ2-6	CASSLGGGRSHSRANVLTF
TRBV2	TRBJ2-3	CASSVTNQADTQYF
TRBV28	TRBJ2-7	CASSSGLAGGSYEQYF
TRBV6-5	TRBJ1-2	CASSRDRDYGYTF
TRBV7-6	TRBJ1-6	CASSSGQGGSPLHF
TRBV14	TRBJ1-5	CASSQGGGDQPQHF
TRBV6-6	TRBJ1-6	CASSSGQGNNSPLHF
TRBV28	TRBJ2-6	CASSFLGAGANVLTF
TRBV3-1/TRBV3-2	TRBJ2-5	CASSQDLIDETQYF
TRBV5-1	TRBJ2-3	CASSLGQGYTDTQYF
TRBV10-2	TRBJ2-2	CASSTTNFLAGELFF
TRBV18	TRBJ1-2	CASSPPSQGTYGYTF
TRBV10-1	TRBJ2-1	CASSVQRGGTEQFF
TRBV5-5	TRBJ2-7	CASSFFGAYEQYF
TRBV10-1	TRBJ2-1	CASSGQGGNEQFF
TRBV27	TRBJ1-2	CASSLWQDYGYTF
TRBV6-2/TRBV6-3	TRBJ1-3	CASSTGQFRSSGNTIYF
TRBV30	TRBJ1-3	CAWGDRVFSGNTIYF
TRBV5-1	TRBJ2-3	CASSLRTSGVDTQYF
TRBV3-1/TRBV3-2	TRBJ2-1	CASSQDLTGGWHEQFF
TRBV19	TRBJ2-1	CASSTGGVPHEQFF
TRBV28	TRBJ2-1	CAGARDSSYNEQFF